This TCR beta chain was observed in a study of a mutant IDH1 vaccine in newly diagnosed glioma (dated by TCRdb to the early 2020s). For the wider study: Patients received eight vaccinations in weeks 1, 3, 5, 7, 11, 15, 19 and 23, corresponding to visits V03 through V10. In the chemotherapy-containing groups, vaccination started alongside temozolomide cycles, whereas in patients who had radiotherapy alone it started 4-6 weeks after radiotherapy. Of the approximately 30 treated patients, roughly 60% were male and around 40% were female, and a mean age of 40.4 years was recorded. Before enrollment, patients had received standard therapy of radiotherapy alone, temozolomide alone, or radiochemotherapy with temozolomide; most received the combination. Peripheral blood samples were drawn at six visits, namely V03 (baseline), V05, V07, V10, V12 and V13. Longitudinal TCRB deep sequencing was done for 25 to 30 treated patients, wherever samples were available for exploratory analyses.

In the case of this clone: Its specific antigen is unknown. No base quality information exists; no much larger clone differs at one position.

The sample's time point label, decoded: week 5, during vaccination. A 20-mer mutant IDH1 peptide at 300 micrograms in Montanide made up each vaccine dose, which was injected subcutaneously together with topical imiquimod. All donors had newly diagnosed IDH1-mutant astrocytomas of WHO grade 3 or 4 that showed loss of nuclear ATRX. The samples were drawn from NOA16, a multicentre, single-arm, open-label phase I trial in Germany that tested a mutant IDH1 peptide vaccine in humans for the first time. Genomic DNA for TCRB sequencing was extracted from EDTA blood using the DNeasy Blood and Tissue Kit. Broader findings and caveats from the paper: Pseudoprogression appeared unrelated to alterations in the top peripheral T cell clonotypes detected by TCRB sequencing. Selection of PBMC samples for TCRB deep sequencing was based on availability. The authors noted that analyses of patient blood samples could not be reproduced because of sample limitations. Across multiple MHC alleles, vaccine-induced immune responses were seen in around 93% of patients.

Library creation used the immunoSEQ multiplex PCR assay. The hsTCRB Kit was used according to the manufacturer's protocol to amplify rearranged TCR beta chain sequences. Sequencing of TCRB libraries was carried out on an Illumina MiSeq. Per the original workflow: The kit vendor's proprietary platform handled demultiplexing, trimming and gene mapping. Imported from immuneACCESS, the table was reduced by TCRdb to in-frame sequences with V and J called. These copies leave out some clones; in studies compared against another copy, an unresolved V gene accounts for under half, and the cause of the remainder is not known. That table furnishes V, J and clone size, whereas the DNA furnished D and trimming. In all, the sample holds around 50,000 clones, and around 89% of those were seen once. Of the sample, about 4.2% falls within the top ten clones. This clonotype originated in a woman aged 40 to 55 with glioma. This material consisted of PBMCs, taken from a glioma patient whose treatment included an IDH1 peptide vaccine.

The CDR3 reads CASRSTPRGNQPQHF. At the DNA level, the sequence is TGTGCCAGTAGGTCGACTCCTAGGGGAAATCAGCCCCAGCATTTT. The rearrangement joined TRBV19 to TRBJ1-5; perhaps TRBD1 is the D gene, with 5 bases matching. The germline V gene (reference sequence) gives CDR1 as LNHDA and CDR2 as SQIVND. Reading from cysteine to phenylalanine, the CDR3 counts 15 amino acids. The only DNA kept is the CDR3, 45 bases in frame from the first base. V is cut by 6 bases and J by 4 bases, and the space between the germline ends is 16 bases.